Only a few counts were recorded for the clone carrying this TCR beta chain. Its target is not known. The data derive from a study of beta chain features in type 1 diabetes. Sorting with CD45RO/CCR7/CD25/CD127/CD95/CD27 yielded naive, central memory, regulatory and stem-like memory CD4+ cells. Study-wide findings and caveats: TCRB CDR3s were moderately but significantly shorter in Type 1 diabetes patients in all four CD4+ subsets.

As every portion of the isolated RNA was reverse transcribed, the sequencing read expressed TCRB transcripts. TCRdb's table, derived via immunoSEQ multiplex PCR, lists solely in-frame clones and lacks some. Among 240,000 or so clones listed, roughly 22% were seen once. V trimming: 2 bases; J trimming: 1 base; junction bases outside the gene matches: 2. Germline-derived CDR1 and CDR2 are SGHDT and YYEEEE. CDR3 length: 14 amino acids. The V and J genes are TRBV5-6 and TRBJ1-1; TRBD1 agrees at 7 bases. Sequencing was done on a sample of naive CD4+ T cells from blood. The sequence was collected from a woman aged 35 to 49 with type 1 diabetes. The CDR3: CASSFTGENTEAFF. For the CDR3, the DNA is TGTGCCAGCAGCTTCACAGGGGAGAACACTGAAGCTTTCTTT.